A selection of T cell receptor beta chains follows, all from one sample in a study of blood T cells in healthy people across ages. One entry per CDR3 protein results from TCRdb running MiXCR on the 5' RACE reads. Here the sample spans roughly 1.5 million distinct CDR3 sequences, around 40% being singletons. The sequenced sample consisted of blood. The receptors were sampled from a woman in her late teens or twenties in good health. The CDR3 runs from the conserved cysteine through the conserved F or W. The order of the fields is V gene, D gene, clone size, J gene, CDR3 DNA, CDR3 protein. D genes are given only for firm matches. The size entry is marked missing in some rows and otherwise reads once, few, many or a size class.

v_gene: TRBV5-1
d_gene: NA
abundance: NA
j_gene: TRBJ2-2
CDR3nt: TGCGCCAGCAGCTCGCAGGGGGAGGCCGGGGAGCTGTTTTTT
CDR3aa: CASSSQGEAGELFF

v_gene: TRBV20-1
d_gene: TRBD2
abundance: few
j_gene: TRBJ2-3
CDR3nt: TGCAGTGCCACCGGGTTGAGCGGGGTCGCAGATACGCAGTATTTT
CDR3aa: CSATGLSGVADTQYF

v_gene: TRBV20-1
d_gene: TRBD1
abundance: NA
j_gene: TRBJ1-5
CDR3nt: TGCAGTGCGCGCCCGGGGACAGGGGATAGGCAGCCCCAGCATTTT
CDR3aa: CSARPGTGDRQPQHF

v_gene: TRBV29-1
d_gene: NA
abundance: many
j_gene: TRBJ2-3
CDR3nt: TGCAGCGTTGCTAGCGATAGCACAGATACGCAGTATTTT
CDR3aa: CSVASDSTDTQYF

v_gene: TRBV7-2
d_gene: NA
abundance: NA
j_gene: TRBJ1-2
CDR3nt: TGTGCCAGCAGCTTAGATCACACAATCCGTCTTCGATATGGCTACACCTTC
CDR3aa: CASSLDHTIRLRYGYTF

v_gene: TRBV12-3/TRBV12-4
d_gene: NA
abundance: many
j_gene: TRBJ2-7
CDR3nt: TGTGCCAGCAGTTTGTGGGATTCTAACGAGCAGTACTTC
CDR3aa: CASSLWDSNEQYF

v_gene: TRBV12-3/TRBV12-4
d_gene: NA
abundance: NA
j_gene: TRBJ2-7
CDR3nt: TGTGCCAGCAGTTTCCGGGGACCTTCCTACGAGCAGTACTTC
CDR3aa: CASSFRGPSYEQYF

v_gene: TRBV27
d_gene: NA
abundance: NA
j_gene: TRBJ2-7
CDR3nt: TGTGCCAGCACCATGAGCGTGTTTGGTGAGCAGTACTTC
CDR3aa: CASTMSVFGEQYF

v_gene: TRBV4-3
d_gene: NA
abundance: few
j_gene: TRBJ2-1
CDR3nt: TGCGCCAGCAGCCAAGATCCAGGGGGCTGGGGAGGGGTTAGTATTGAGCAGTTCTTC
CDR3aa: CASSQDPGGWGGVSIEQFF

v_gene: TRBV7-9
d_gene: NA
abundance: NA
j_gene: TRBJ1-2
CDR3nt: TGTGCCAGCAGCTTAGCCCCGACAGGCAATGGTTATGGCTACACCTTC
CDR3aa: CASSLAPTGNGYGYTF

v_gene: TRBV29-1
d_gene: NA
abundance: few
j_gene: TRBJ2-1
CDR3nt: TGCAGCGTTGGATTTCAGGGTTGGGTGGGTAATGAGCAGTTCTTC
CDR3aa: CSVGFQGWVGNEQFF

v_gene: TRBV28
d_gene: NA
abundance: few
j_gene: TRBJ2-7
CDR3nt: TGTGCCAGCAGTTTCAACGGGGAGCGCATCTCCTACGAGCAGTACTTC
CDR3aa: CASSFNGERISYEQYF

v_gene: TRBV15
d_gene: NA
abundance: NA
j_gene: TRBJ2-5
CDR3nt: TGTGCCACCAGCAGGAATGGGGGTTGGACCCAGTACTTC
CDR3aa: CATSRNGGWTQYF

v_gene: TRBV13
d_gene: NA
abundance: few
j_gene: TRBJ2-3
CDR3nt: TGTGCCAGCAGGGTTGCGGGGAAGAGCACAGATACGCAGTATTTT
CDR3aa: CASRVAGKSTDTQYF

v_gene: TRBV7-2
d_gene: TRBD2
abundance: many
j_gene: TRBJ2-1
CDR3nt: TGTGCCAGCAGCCCTAGTGGTCTAGCGGCCGACACATCCTACAATGAGCAGTTCTTC
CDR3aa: CASSPSGLAADTSYNEQFF

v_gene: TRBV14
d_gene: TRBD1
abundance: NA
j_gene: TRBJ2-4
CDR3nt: TGTGCCAGCAGCCAATATTTTGACAGGGATAAAGCCAAAAACATTCAGTACTTC
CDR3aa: CASSQYFDRDKAKNIQYF

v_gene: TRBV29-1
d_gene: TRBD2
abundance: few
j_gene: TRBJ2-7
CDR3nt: TGCAGCGCAGACGGGGTTAGCGGGACCTACGAGCAGTACTTC
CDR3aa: CSADGVSGTYEQYF

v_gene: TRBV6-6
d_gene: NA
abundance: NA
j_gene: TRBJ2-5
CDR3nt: TGTGCCTGCACCGCAGAACAAGAGACCCAGTACTTC
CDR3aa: CACTAEQETQYF

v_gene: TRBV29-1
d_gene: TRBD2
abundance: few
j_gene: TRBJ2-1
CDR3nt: TGCAGCGTCGGACTAGCGGGGGACTACAATGAGCAGTTCTTC
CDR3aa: CSVGLAGDYNEQFF

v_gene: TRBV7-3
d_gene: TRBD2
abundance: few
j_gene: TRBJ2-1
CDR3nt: TGTGCCAGCAGCTTCGGGACTAGCGTCCGTGGGCAGTTCTTC
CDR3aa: CASSFGTSVRGQFF

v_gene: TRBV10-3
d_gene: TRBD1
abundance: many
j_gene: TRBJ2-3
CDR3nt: TGTGCCACGAGGGACAGCGGCACAGATACGCAGTATTTT
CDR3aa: CATRDSGTDTQYF

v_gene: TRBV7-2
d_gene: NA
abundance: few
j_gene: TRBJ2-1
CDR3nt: TGTGCCAGCAGTTCGAAGGCCTATGAGCAGTTCTTC
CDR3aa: CASSSKAYEQFF

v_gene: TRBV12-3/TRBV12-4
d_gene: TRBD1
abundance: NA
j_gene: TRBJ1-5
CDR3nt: TGTGCCAGCAGTTTAACAGGGGCGGGCAATCAGCCCCAGCATTTT
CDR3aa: CASSLTGAGNQPQHF

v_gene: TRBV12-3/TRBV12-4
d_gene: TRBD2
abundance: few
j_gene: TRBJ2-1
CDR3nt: TGTGCCAGCAGTCCTATAGCCCAGCGGGGGCGGGGTGAGCAGTTCTTC
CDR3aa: CASSPIAQRGRGEQFF

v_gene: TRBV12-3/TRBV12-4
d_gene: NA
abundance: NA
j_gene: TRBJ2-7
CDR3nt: TGTGCCAGCAGTTTATGGGGAGGCGAGCAGTACTTC
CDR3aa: CASSLWGGEQYF

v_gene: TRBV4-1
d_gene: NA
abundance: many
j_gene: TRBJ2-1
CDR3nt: TGCGCCAGCACTATTTGGGACGGGTACAATGAGCAGTTCTTC
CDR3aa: CASTIWDGYNEQFF

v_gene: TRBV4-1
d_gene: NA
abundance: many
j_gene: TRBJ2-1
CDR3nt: TGCGCCAGCAGTACACTGGGGGTTTCCTACAATGAGCAGTTCTTC
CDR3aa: CASSTLGVSYNEQFF

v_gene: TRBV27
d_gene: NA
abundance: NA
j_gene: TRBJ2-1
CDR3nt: TGTGCCAGCAGCCCCGTCCTCCCGGGCGGTGAGCAGTTCTTC
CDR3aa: CASSPVLPGGEQFF

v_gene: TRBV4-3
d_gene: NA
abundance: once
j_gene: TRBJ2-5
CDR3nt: TGCGCCAGCAGCCAAGACGAATGGGAGACCCAGTACTTC
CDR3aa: CASSQDEWETQYF

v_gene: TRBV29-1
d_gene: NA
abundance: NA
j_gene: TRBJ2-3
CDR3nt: TGCAGCGCCCTCCAGGGCCGATACACAGATACGCAGTATTTT
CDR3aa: CSALQGRYTDTQYF

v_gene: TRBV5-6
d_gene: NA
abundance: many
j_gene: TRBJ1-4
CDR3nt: TGTGCCAGCAGCCCGGGGTATAATGAAAAACTGTTTTTT
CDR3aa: CASSPGYNEKLFF